Listed below are T cell receptor beta chains from one sample, sequenced in a study of T cells in Graves' hyperthyroidism and ophthalmopathy. MiXCR, applied by TCRdb to the multiplex PCR reads, yields one record per CDR3 protein. The table includes over 650,000 distinct CDR3 sequences, 45% detected once. Sequenced input: peripheral blood or thyroid tissue (not recorded which). The receptors derive from an adult man with Graves' disease, either hyperthyroidism or ophthalmopathy (not recorded which). The CDR3 runs from the conserved cysteine through the conserved F or W. A D gene is named only where the DNA matches it firmly. Expanded clones get a size class; other rows say once, few or many, or leave the size out.

J gene: TRBJ1-2; clone size: many; V gene: TRBV9; D gene: TRBD1; CDR3 protein: CASSTPDRADGYTF; CDR3 DNA: TGTGCCAGCAGCACCCCGGACAGGGCCGATGGCTACACCTTC
J gene: TRBJ1-2; clone size: many; V gene: TRBV20-1; D gene: TRBD1; CDR3 protein: CSARQGHGYTF; CDR3 DNA: TGCAGTGCACGACAGGGTCATGGCTACACCTTC
J gene: TRBJ1-2; clone size: many; V gene: TRBV6-5; D gene: NA; CDR3 protein: CASSDWRNYGYTF; CDR3 DNA: TGTGCCAGCAGTGACTGGAGGAACTATGGCTACACCTTC
J gene: TRBJ1-6; clone size: NA; V gene: TRBV6-1; D gene: TRBD1; CDR3 protein: CASSEALTGGSPLHF; CDR3 DNA: TGTGCCAGCAGTGAAGCGCTAACAGGGGGTTCACCCCTCCACTTT
J gene: TRBJ2-7; clone size: many; V gene: TRBV7-9; D gene: NA; CDR3 protein: CAVAGLERHEQYF; CDR3 DNA: TGTGCCGTTGCAGGGTTGGAGCGCCACGAGCAGTACTTC
J gene: TRBJ2-3; clone size: NA; V gene: TRBV19; D gene: NA; CDR3 protein: CASRPGLVTDTQYF; CDR3 DNA: TGTGCCAGTAGACCAGGGCTCGTCACAGATACGCAGTATTTT
J gene: TRBJ2-3; clone size: NA; V gene: TRBV6-1; D gene: TRBD2; CDR3 protein: CASSGGRGFSTDTQYF; CDR3 DNA: TGTGCCAGCAGTGGCGGGAGGGGCTTTAGCACAGATACGCAGTATTTT
J gene: TRBJ2-7; clone size: many; V gene: TRBV29-1; D gene: TRBD2; CDR3 protein: CSVDQAGGNEQYF; CDR3 DNA: TGCAGCGTTGACCAGGCGGGGGGGAACGAGCAGTACTTC
J gene: TRBJ2-2; clone size: NA; V gene: TRBV29-1; D gene: NA; CDR3 protein: CSVRPGELFF; CDR3 DNA: TGCAGCGTGAGACCCGGGGAGCTGTTTTTT
J gene: TRBJ2-5; clone size: many; V gene: TRBV24-1; D gene: NA; CDR3 protein: CATSDRNKETQYF; CDR3 DNA: TGTGCCACCAGTGACCGGAATAAAGAGACCCAGTACTTC
J gene: TRBJ1-6; clone size: NA; V gene: TRBV3-1; D gene: NA; CDR3 protein: CASSQDMTANSPLHF; CDR3 DNA: TGTGCCAGCAGCCAAGATATGACAGCTAATTCACCCCTCCACTTT
J gene: TRBJ2-5; clone size: NA; V gene: TRBV9; D gene: NA; CDR3 protein: CASNPSGPAETQYF; CDR3 DNA: TGTGCCAGCAATCCCTCGGGACCGGCGGAGACCCAGTACTTC
J gene: TRBJ1-6; clone size: many; V gene: TRBV15; D gene: NA; CDR3 protein: CATSRDVMGRNSPLHF; CDR3 DNA: TGTGCCACCAGCAGAGACGTGATGGGGAGAAATTCACCCCTCCACTTT
J gene: TRBJ1-1; clone size: NA; V gene: TRBV5-1; D gene: TRBD1; CDR3 protein: CASSLAGTGGSSIFF; CDR3 DNA: TGCGCCAGCAGCTTGGCCGGGACAGGGGGCTCGAGTATTTTCTTT
J gene: TRBJ1-1; clone size: NA; V gene: TRBV5-6; D gene: NA; CDR3 protein: CASSLEQEWAEAFF; CDR3 DNA: TGTGCCAGCAGCTTGGAACAGGAATGGGCTGAAGCTTTCTTT
J gene: TRBJ2-7; clone size: few; V gene: TRBV2; D gene: TRBD2; CDR3 protein: CASSYSGLAGGASYEQYF; CDR3 DNA: TGTGCCAGCAGTTACTCGGGGCTAGCGGGAGGGGCCTCCTACGAGCAGTACTTC
J gene: TRBJ2-3; clone size: NA; V gene: TRBV7-2; D gene: TRBD2; CDR3 protein: CASSLVRGGPLDTQYF; CDR3 DNA: TGTGCCAGCAGCTTAGTGCGGGGGGGCCCGTTGGATACGCAGTATTTT
J gene: TRBJ1-6; clone size: many; V gene: TRBV5-1; D gene: NA; CDR3 protein: CASSLTLDLSPLHF; CDR3 DNA: TGCGCCAGCAGCCTAACGTTGGATCTATCACCCCTCCACTTT
J gene: TRBJ1-2; clone size: few; V gene: TRBV20-1; D gene: NA; CDR3 protein: CSTGGESYGYTF; CDR3 DNA: TGCAGCACGGGAGGGGAGTCTTATGGCTACACCTTC
J gene: TRBJ1-1; clone size: NA; V gene: TRBV19; D gene: NA; CDR3 protein: CASRLGSYTEAFF; CDR3 DNA: TGTGCCAGTAGACTTGGAAGTTACACTGAAGCTTTCTTT
J gene: TRBJ1-1; clone size: NA; V gene: TRBV2; D gene: NA; CDR3 protein: CASLIGGVNTEAFF; CDR3 DNA: TGTGCCAGCCTGATAGGGGGTGTCAACACTGAAGCTTTCTTT
J gene: TRBJ2-3; clone size: NA; V gene: TRBV5-1; D gene: NA; CDR3 protein: CASTHSGPSTDTQYF; CDR3 DNA: TGCGCCAGCACCCACAGCGGGCCTAGCACAGATACGCAGTATTTT
J gene: TRBJ2-7; clone size: NA; V gene: TRBV7-9; D gene: TRBD2; CDR3 protein: CASSLIGREGREQYF; CDR3 DNA: TGTGCCAGCAGCTTAATAGGGCGGGAGGGCCGCGAGCAGTACTTC
J gene: TRBJ2-5; clone size: many; V gene: TRBV2; D gene: TRBD2; CDR3 protein: CAREGLAGGQETQYF; CDR3 DNA: TGTGCCAGAGAGGGGCTAGCGGGGGGTCAAGAGACCCAGTACTTC
J gene: TRBJ2-5; clone size: NA; V gene: TRBV12-3/TRBV12-4; D gene: TRBD1; CDR3 protein: CASSPTGTAVQETQYF; CDR3 DNA: TGTGCCAGCTCACCTACCGGGACAGCCGTACAAGAGACCCAGTACTTC
J gene: TRBJ1-5; clone size: NA; V gene: TRBV7-9; D gene: NA; CDR3 protein: CASSLSGDEQPQHF; CDR3 DNA: TGTGCCAGCAGCTTATCGGGTGACGAGCAGCCCCAGCATTTT
J gene: TRBJ1-5; clone size: many; V gene: TRBV20-1; D gene: TRBD1; CDR3 protein: CSASGTGEGQPQHF; CDR3 DNA: TGCAGTGCTAGCGGGACAGGGGAGGGTCAGCCCCAGCATTTT
J gene: TRBJ2-7; clone size: NA; V gene: TRBV12-3/TRBV12-4; D gene: TRBD2; CDR3 protein: CASRVLAGPTYEQYF; CDR3 DNA: TGTGCCAGCAGGGTACTAGCGGGACCTACCTACGAGCAGTACTTC
J gene: TRBJ2-3; clone size: NA; V gene: TRBV7-9; D gene: NA; CDR3 protein: CASSLVGDSTDTQYF; CDR3 DNA: TGTGCCAGCAGCTTAGTAGGGGATAGCACAGATACGCAGTATTTT
J gene: TRBJ1-1; clone size: NA; V gene: TRBV6-5; D gene: NA; CDR3 protein: CASSYSGAFNAFF; CDR3 DNA: TGTGCCAGCAGTTACTCGGGGGCGTTTAACGCTTTCTTT
J gene: TRBJ2-7; clone size: NA; V gene: TRBV25-1; D gene: TRBD2; CDR3 protein: CAWRDLHATSGGYEQYF; CDR3 DNA: TGTGCCTGGAGAGACCTACACGCGACTAGCGGGGGCTACGAGCAGTACTTC
J gene: TRBJ1-2; clone size: many; V gene: TRBV9; D gene: NA; CDR3 protein: CASSVTDGAAGYTF; CDR3 DNA: TGTGCCAGCAGCGTAACTGACGGGGCAGCGGGCTACACCTTC
J gene: TRBJ1-4; clone size: NA; V gene: TRBV7-3; D gene: NA; CDR3 protein: CASRGLANEKLFF; CDR3 DNA: TGTGCCAGCAGGGGGCTGGCTAATGAAAAACTGTTTTTT
J gene: TRBJ1-5; clone size: many; V gene: TRBV10-3; D gene: NA; CDR3 protein: CAIRGGEDQPQHF; CDR3 DNA: TGTGCCATCAGGGGGGGGGAGGATCAGCCCCAGCATTTT
J gene: TRBJ1-2; clone size: many; V gene: TRBV5-1; D gene: NA; CDR3 protein: CASSLAGDYGYTF; CDR3 DNA: TGTGCCAGCAGCTTAGCAGGGGACTATGGCTACACCTTC